A single T cell receptor (beta chain) is shown here with its context. The antigen remains undetermined. The CDR3 totals 14 residues. V lost 1 base to trimming and J lost 6 bases; unmatched junction nucleotides: 3. Germline V gives CDR1 LNHNV, CDR2 YYDKDF (reference sequence). Following RNA extraction, reverse transcription yielded cDNA that acted as the sequencing template. Some clones are missing from TCRdb's copy, which holds only in-frame ones; the method was immunoSEQ multiplex PCR. The table includes some 120,000 clones, 40% to 55% detected once. The data originate from a study of CD8+ T cells in alopecia areata. Study-level points and caveats: Among the cells sequenced in scalp samples are also the resident alphabeta T cells of normal skin. Elevated clonality characterized lesional scalp relative to normal scalp, particularly in alopecia totalis/universalis.

This chain joins TRBV15 and TRBJ2-5, with TRBD1 matching 9 bases. Sequencing was performed on NKG2D-low CD8+ T cells sorted from blood. The TCR sequence derives from a human donor with alopecia areata. In DNA, the CDR3 is TGTGCCACCAGCAGAGCCGGGACAGGGAAGACCCAGTACTTC. Residues: CATSRAGTGKTQYF.